The clone carrying this TCR beta chain was counted ten times or more. What it recognizes is unknown. The CDR3 is 15 residues long. J lost 5 bases, V lost 7 bases, and 10 bases had no gene match. The germline gives CDR1 MNHEY, CDR2 SVGEGT. The sample is drawn from a study of CD8+CD57+ T cells in acquired aplastic anemia. Broader study findings: Both patients and controls carried the same twenty-nine CD8+ CDR3 sequences.

Patients picked for sequencing had shown CD8+CD57+ cell expansion detected by flow cytometry. For CDR3 and TCR beta VDJ profiling, genomic DNA was the template used. TCRdb re-analysed the reads in MiXCR, keeping a single row per CDR3 protein. Here the sample spans 180,000 or so distinct CDR3 sequences, roughly 65% being singletons. The sequence came from a human donor with aplastic anemia. V and J are TRBV6-2 or TRBV6-3 and TRBJ2-5; 10 positions agree with TRBD2. Sequenced input: sorted CD4+, CD8+, or CD8+CD57+ T cells (not recorded which) from PBMCs. Written as DNA, the CDR3 is TGTGCCAGCATAAAGCGGGGGGGCACCGGTGAGACCCAGTACTTC. It translates to CASIKRGGTGETQYF.